This TCR beta chain was found in a study of shared clonotypes between healthy human individuals. Study background: The donor pool was made up of a couple of women and a few men aged 18 to 49.

Recent vaccinations or acute infections were absent in the healthy HIV-negative adult donors. Whole-study results and caveats: What naive subsets generally showed was a larger estimated richness than memory subsets showed.

Unmatched junction bases numbered 7, after V lost 0 bases and J lost 8 bases. The CDR3 spans 16 residues. In germline, CDR1 is SGHAT, CDR2 FQNNGV. For this clone: Its target is unknown.

Sequenced by immunoSEQ multiplex PCR; TCRdb stores in-frame clones only, minus some. The sample lists about 1 million clones, 65% to 80% seen once, with 1.2% to 1.5% in the top ten. The origin of this receptor is a man aged 18 to 35 in good health. This chain links TRBV11-2 with TRBJ2-1; 10 bases are shared with TRBD2. The sequencing input was memory CD4+ T cells sorted from blood. Documented subset: CD45RA-negative fraction. CDR3 sequence reads: CASSLDPAGGTHEQFF. CDR3 coding DNA: TGTGCCAGCAGCTTAGATCCAGCGGGAGGGACCCATGAGCAGTTCTTC.